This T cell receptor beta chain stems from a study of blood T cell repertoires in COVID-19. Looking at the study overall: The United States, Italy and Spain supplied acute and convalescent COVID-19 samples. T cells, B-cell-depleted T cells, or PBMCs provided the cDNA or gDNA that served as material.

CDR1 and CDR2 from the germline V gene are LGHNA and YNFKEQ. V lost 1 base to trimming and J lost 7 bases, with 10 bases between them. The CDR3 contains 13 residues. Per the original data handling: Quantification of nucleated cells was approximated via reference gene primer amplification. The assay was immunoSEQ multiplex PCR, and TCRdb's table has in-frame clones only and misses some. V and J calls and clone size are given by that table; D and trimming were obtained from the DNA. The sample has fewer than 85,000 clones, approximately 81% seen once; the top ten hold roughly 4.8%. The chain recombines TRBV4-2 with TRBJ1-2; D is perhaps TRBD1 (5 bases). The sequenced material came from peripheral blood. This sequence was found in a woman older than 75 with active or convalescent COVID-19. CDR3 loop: CASSQGTGAGYTF. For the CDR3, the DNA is TGTGCCAGCAGCCAAGGAACAGGTGCTGGCTACACCTTC.